The 15 T cell receptor beta chains below come from one sample, sequenced in a study of blood T cell repertoires in COVID-19. The assay was immunoSEQ multiplex PCR, and TCRdb's table has in-frame clones only and misses some. The sample lists 42,000 or so clones; 92% were seen once. Material: peripheral blood. Receptor source: a man in his forties or fifties with active COVID-19.

In this sample, this clone is large. This chain links TRBV5-1 with TRBJ2-1, with TRBD2 identical over 8 bases. The CDR3 extends over 14 amino acids. The germline V gene has CDR1 SGHRS and CDR2 YFSETQ. The V and J ends lost 2 bases and 5 bases, in that order; junction bases with no gene match: 3. DNA of the CDR3: TGCGCCAGCAGCTTCGGACTAGCCGACAATGAGCAGTTCTTC. Protein product: CASSFGLADNEQFF.

The rearrangement uses TRBV7-2 and TRBJ1-1; D gene unclear. The CDR3 is 15 amino acids. Germline CDR1 is SGHTA and CDR2 is FQGNSA. Trimming removed 5 bases at V and 6 bases at J, with 19 bases between. DNA of the CDR3: TGTGCCAGCAGCCCACAGACAATTGTGGTTCCTGAAGCTTTCTTT. This translates into CASSPQTIVVPEAFF.

The rearrangement joins TRBV5-8 to TRBJ2-3; tentative D call: TRBD1 (6 bases). Germline V CDR1 and CDR2: SGHTS, YDEGEE. CDR3 size: 15 residues. Trimming took off 0 bases at V and 2 bases at J, with 10 bases between the two ends. DNA of the CDR3: TGTGCCAGCAGCTTGGGACAGGTGATCACAGATACGCAGTATTTT. As protein: CASSLGQVITDTQYF.

The genes are TRBV2 and TRBJ2-4, with TRBD1 matching 10 bases. After removal of 6 bases from V and 4 bases from J, the junction contained 9 bases not matched to a gene. The CDR3 covers 16 residues. The germline V gene has CDR1 SNHLY and CDR2 FYNNEI. The CDR3 region has the DNA TGTGCCAGCAGCCGGGAGGGGACAGGGGAGAAAAACATTCAGTACTTC. Protein sequence: CASSREGTGEKNIQYF.

The rearrangement links TRBV21-1 to TRBJ2-2; no DNA check was done on the table's D call, TRBD2. TRBV21-1 is described as a pseudogene. The CDR3 has 18 residues. CDR3 in amino acids: CASSTTSETLRRTGELFF. The CDR3 DNA follows: TGTGCCAGCAGTACTACTAGCGAGACCTTAAGAAGGACCGGGGAGCTGTTTTTT.

V is TRBV28 and J is TRBJ1-3; no reliable D call. The CDR3 has 15 residues. Trimming removed 5 bases at V and 0 bases at J, with 11 bases between. CDR1 is MDHEN and CDR2 is SYDVKM in the germline V gene. CDR3 protein: CASSRKRSSGNTIYF. CDR3 DNA sequence: TGTGCCAGCAGTCGCAAGAGGTCCTCTGGAAACACCATATATTTT.

The chain has TRBV5-8 and TRBJ2-1, with 7 bases fitting TRBD2. V gave up 4 bases and J gave up 8 bases; unmatched junction bases: 12. The CDR3 runs to 15 residues. CDR1 is SGHTS and CDR2 is YDEGEE in the germline V gene. The CDR3 coding sequence is TGTGCCAGCAGCCCTAGCGGACCCCTTGGGGATGAGCAGTTCTTC. Protein sequence: CASSPSGPLGDEQFF.

This rearrangement joins TRBV19 to TRBJ2-3, with 10 bases matching TRBD1. The CDR3 is 13 residues long. Looked up from germline, CDR1 is LNHDA and CDR2 is SQIVND (reference sequence). Losses at the gene ends were 10 bases for V and 2 bases for J; bases not matched to a gene: 3. The CDR3 sequence: CATGTGDTDTQYF. CDR3 nucleotide sequence: TGTGCCACCGGGACAGGGGACACAGATACGCAGTATTTT.

The rearrangement links TRBV30 to TRBJ2-1; D gene ambiguous. CDR1 GTSNPN and CDR2 SVGIG come from the germline V gene (reference sequence). Trimming pared 3 bases from V and 5 bases from J, leaving 5 bases between. The CDR3 loop spans 11 amino acids. DNA of the CDR3: TGTGCCTGGAGCCTAAACAATGAGCAGTTCTTC. It specifies CAWSLNNEQFF.

CDR3 nucleotides: TGTGCCAGCAGCTTGGGGCCCAGTAGCGGGAGCGGCTACAATGAGCAGTTCTTC. Translation gives CASSLGPSSGSGYNEQFF. The V call is TRBV5-4, the J call TRBJ2-1, with TRBD2 matching 9 bases. There are 18 residues in the CDR3. Germline lookup yields CDR1 SGHNT and CDR2 YYREEE (reference sequence). V dropped 0 bases and J dropped 3; count of bases not matched to a gene: 10.

CDR3 sequence: CSVDNRNTGELFF. The CDR3 DNA reads as TGCAGCGTTGATAATAGAAATACCGGGGAGCTGTTTTTT. V gene TRBV29-1 combines with J gene TRBJ2-2; D is ambiguous. Trimming took off 3 bases at V and 5 bases at J, with 10 bases between the two ends. This CDR3 has 13 amino acids. CDR1 and CDR2 (germline): SQVTM, ANQGSEA.

The V call is TRBV10-2, the J call TRBJ1-4, with unresolved D. The V end was cut by 3 bases, the J end by 7 bases, with 12 bases between. The CDR3 contains 14 residues. The germline V gene has CDR1 WSHSY and CDR2 SAAADI. CDR3 in amino acids: CASSDKSAGEKLFF. In DNA, the CDR3 is TGCGCCAGCAGTGATAAGTCGGCGGGTGAAAAACTGTTTTTT.

This chain links TRBV24-1 with TRBJ1-5; D not resolved. V lost 6 bases and J lost 4, with 6 bases in between. Germline V gene data show CDR1 as KGHDR and CDR2 as SFDVKD. The length of the CDR3 is 12 residues. CDR3 bases: TGTGCCACCAGTCTCCCGAATCAGCCCCAGCATTTT. Translated, it gives CATSLPNQPQHF.

There are a few counts of this clone. The chain links TRBV3-1 (or the pseudogene TRBV3-2) to TRBJ1-6; the match to TRBD1 covers 7 bases. Germline V lookup: CDR1 LGHDT, CDR2 YNNKEL (reference sequence). After removal of 1 base from V and 8 bases from J, the junction contained 5 bases not matched to a gene. The CDR3 totals 15 residues. CDR3 sequence reads: CASSQVTGEDSPLHF. CDR3 sequence (DNA): TGTGCCAGCAGCCAAGTTACAGGGGAGGATTCACCCCTCCACTTT.

This clone was seen once. The genes are TRBV2 and TRBJ1-2, with 7 bases fitting TRBD1. This CDR3 region has 12 residues. V lost 6 bases to trimming and J lost 5 bases; unmatched junction nucleotides: 3. Germline V gene sequence: CDR1 SNHLY, CDR2 FYNNEI. CDR3 in DNA: TGTGCCAGCAGCGGGGACAGATATGGCTACACCTTC. The encoded protein is CASSGDRYGYTF. The full variable domain, its missing parts supplied by reference TRBV2 and TRBJ1-2, is EPEVTQTPSHQVTQMGQEVILRCVPISNHLYFYWYRQILGQKVEFLVSFYNNEISEKSEIFDDQFSVERPDGSNFTLKIRSTKLEDSAMYFCASSGDRYGYTFGSGTRLTVV.